This TCR beta chain was recovered during a study of T cells after yellow fever vaccination. Study-wide background: With SMART-Seq v4 Ultra Low Input, the fractions containing low cell numbers were prepared. Study conclusions and caveats: Weaker in magnitude, the secondary response showed a faster peak on day 5 versus 15.

As to this clonotype: The antigen is not known.

MiXCR, applied by TCRdb to the 5' RACE reads, yields one record per CDR3 protein. The data hold about 630,000 distinct CDR3 sequences, with approximately 13% observed a single time. Trimming took 4 bases from V and 4 from J, leaving 16 bases between them. This CDR3 region has 15 residues. The clonotype comes from a man aged 25-40 years who received the YFV17D yellow fever vaccine. The specimen comprised PBMCs, sampled on the day of the yellow fever booster vaccination. This chain connects TRBV12-3 or TRBV12-4 to TRBJ1-2, with D perhaps matching TRBD1 (5 bases). The CDR3 bases are TGTGCCAGCAGTTCTGACAGCCCGGGCCTCTATGGCTACACCTTC. Translating it yields CASSSDSPGLYGYTF.